Following are 21 T cell receptor beta chains from one sample sequenced in a study of blood T cell repertoires in COVID-19. This table comes from immunoSEQ multiplex PCR, and its TCRdb copy is limited to in-frame clones, with some not included. Found here are some 270,000 clones, 90% of them singletons; the top ten hold under 2.5%. Sequencing was performed on peripheral blood. These receptors originate from a woman aged 60-70 years with COVID-19, enrolled during active disease.

This chain's CDR3 is CASSQGGSSTDTQYF. Written as DNA, the CDR3 is TGCGCCAGCAGCCAAGGGGGCTCTAGCACAGATACGCAGTATTTT. The chain recombines TRBV4-3 with TRBJ2-3; possibly TRBD1 for D (5 bases). CDR3 length: 15 amino acids. V lost 1 base, J lost 0 bases, and 8 bases lay in between. CDR1 and CDR2 (germline): LGHNA, YSLEER.

As concerns this clone: This CDR3 is also generated by other DNA sequences in the sample. The V call is TRBV18, the J call TRBJ2-3; TRBD2 aligns across 7 bases. The germline CDR1 and CDR2 sequences are KGHSH and LQKENI. J lost 0 bases, V lost 3 bases, and 3 bases had no gene match. The CDR3 length is 15 residues. The CDR3 is CASSPSGGSTDTQYF. The CDR3 DNA is TGTGCCAGCTCACCGTCCGGGGGGAGCACAGATACGCAGTATTTT.

V gene TRBV19 combines with J gene TRBJ1-5, with TRBD1 matching over 11 bases. V shed 8 bases, J shed 7 bases, and the junction held 7 bases outside the gene matches. In germline, CDR1 is LNHDA, CDR2 SQIVND (reference sequence). The CDR3 extends over 14 amino acids. The CDR3: CASWGQGVGQPQHF. The DNA of the CDR3 is TGTGCCAGTTGGGGACAGGGGGTAGGACAGCCCCAGCATTTT.

This clone appeared once. The CDR3, as DNA: TGTGCCAGCAGCTTAATACCAGGGGACACTGAAGCTTTCTTT. It yields the protein CASSLIPGDTEAFF. V is TRBV7-2 and J is TRBJ1-1, with D possibly matching TRBD1 (6 bases). Between the trimmed V and J ends, which lost 2 bases and 3 bases, there was a span of 10 bases. The CDR3 contains 14 residues. Germline V gene data show CDR1 as SGHTA and CDR2 as FQGNSA. The full variable domain, its missing parts supplied by reference TRBV7-2 and TRBJ1-1, is GAGVSQSPSNKVTEKGKDVELRCDPISGHTALYWYRQSLGQGLEFLIYFQGNSAPDKSGLPSDRFSAERTGGSVSTLTIQRTQQEDSAVYLCASSLIPGDTEAFFGQGTRLTVV.

This clone was recorded a few times. V usage is TRBV18 and J usage is TRBJ1-5; D possibly corresponds to TRBD1 (5 bases). Germline CDR1 reads KGHSH; CDR2 reads LQKENI. This CDR3 spans 14 amino acids. Deletions cut 3 bases from V and 5 bases from J, with 11 bases between. The CDR3 sequence is CASSPQGPDQPQHF. In DNA, the CDR3 is TGTGCCAGCTCACCCCAGGGCCCCGATCAGCCCCAGCATTTT. The full variable domain, completed using reference TRBV18 and TRBJ1-5, is NAGVMQNPRHLVRRRGQEARLRCSPMKGHSHVYWYRQLPEEGLKFMVYLQKENIIDESGMPKERFSAEFPKEGPSILRIQQVVRGDSAAYFCASSPQGPDQPQHFGDGTRLSIL.

Comment on this clone: Other nucleotide sequences in the sample specify the same CDR3. V gene TRBV19 combines with J gene TRBJ1-2, with a weak D call TRBD1 (6 bases). Germline V CDR1 and CDR2: LNHDA, SQIVND (reference sequence). V was cut by 3 bases and J by 5 bases, with 10 bases left in between. The CDR3 covers 13 residues. CDR3 region: CASSMDSNYGYTF. CDR3 DNA: TGTGCCAGTAGTATGGACAGTAATTATGGCTACACCTTC.

This chain connects TRBV4-2 to TRBJ1-4; the D gene is possibly TRBD1 (6 bases). The V and J ends lost 4 bases and 7 bases respectively, with 13 bases between them. Germline lookup yields CDR1 LGHNA and CDR2 YNFKEQ. The CDR3 is 14 residues long. CDR3: CASSLGGEGEKLFF. CDR3 coding DNA: TGTGCCAGCAGCCTAGGGGGGGAAGGTGAAAAACTGTTTTTT.

Ten or more counts support this clone. The sample holds other DNA sequences that translate to the same CDR3. The chain employs TRBV18 and TRBJ1-2; no clear D gene. The CDR3 is 12 amino acids. Trimming stripped 2 bases from V and 6 bases from J, with 7 bases between. Germline V gene data show CDR1 as KGHSH and CDR2 as LQKENI. The CDR3 sequence: CASSPRQDGYTF. The CDR3 DNA reads TGTGCCAGCTCACCAAGGCAGGATGGCTACACCTTC.

V usage is TRBV6-5 and J usage is TRBJ1-1, with D possibly TRBD1 on 6 matching bases. The ends were cut back, 7 bases at V and 8 bases at J, with 23 bases in the middle. This CDR3 region has 15 residues. Looked up from germline, CDR1 is MNHEY and CDR2 is SVGAGI. CDR3 amino acids: CASTYSPGQMGEAFF. As DNA, the CDR3 is TGTGCCAGCACCTATAGTCCGGGACAAATGGGCGAAGCTTTCTTT.

The chain is built from TRBV19 and TRBJ1-2; the D is unclear. Germline CDR1 LNHDA, CDR2 SQIVND (reference sequence). V was pared by 3 bases and J by 8 bases, with 13 bases between. The CDR3 has 13 residues. This CDR3 reads CASSINRSYGYTF. The CDR3 nucleotides read TGTGCCAGTAGTATTAACCGGTCGTACGGCTACACCTTC.

The chain carries TRBV27 and TRBJ1-2; 7 nucleotides line up with TRBD1. Germline CDR1 and CDR2: MNHEY and SMNVEV (reference sequence). Germline trimming cut 3 bases from V and 5 bases from J; bases unmatched to any gene: 15. There are 17 residues in the CDR3. DNA for the CDR3: TGTGCCAGCAGTTTGGCCCCCGGAGGGGGCCAAGGATATGGCTACACCTTC. This translates into CASSLAPGGGQGYGYTF.

This chain uses TRBV19 with TRBJ2-2; 15 bases align to TRBD2. The V segment lost 5 bases and the J segment 1 base; nucleotides outside the gene matches: 5. CDR1 is LNHDA, CDR2 SQIVND, per germline (reference sequence). There are 18 residues in the CDR3. The CDR3 here is CASSSPGLAGGNTGELFF. The CDR3 DNA sequence: TGTGCCAGTAGTTCACCGGGACTAGCGGGGGGGAACACCGGGGAGCTGTTTTTT.

This chain connects TRBV7-2 to TRBJ1-2; TRBD1 matches at 7 bases. CDR1 and CDR2 (germline): SGHTA, FQGNSA. The CDR3 has 18 amino acids. Trimming took 5 bases from V and 0 from J; bases not matched to a gene: 15. The CDR3 region has the DNA TGTGCCAGCAGCACATGGGTAGGGGGCCTGATTGCTAACTATGGCTACACCTTC. Residues: CASSTWVGGLIANYGYTF.

CDR3 sequence: CASSLDNRGSPLHF. In DNA, the CDR3 is TGTGCCAGCAGCTTAGATAACAGGGGTTCACCCCTCCACTTT. The gene calls are TRBV7-2 and TRBJ1-6, with 7 bases matching TRBD1. Germline V CDR1 and CDR2: SGHTA, FQGNSA. The CDR3 runs to 14 residues. With 1 base clipped from V and 9 bases from J, the junction kept 3 bases outside the gene matches.

CDR3 coding DNA: TGTGCCAGCAGCTTAGATAGACAGCGCGACCTAAGGGGAGGCTACACCTTC. Encoded protein: CASSLDRQRDLRGGYTF. The chain is built from TRBV7-2 and TRBJ1-2; perhaps TRBD1 as D (5 bases). The CDR3 is 17 amino acids. Deletions cut 1 base from V and 8 bases from J, with 23 bases between. Germline assignment: CDR1 SGHTA and CDR2 FQGNSA.

The sample holds a few counts of this clone. The rearrangement links TRBV6-1 to TRBJ1-5, with D uncertain. The V gene's germline CDR1 is MNHNS and CDR2 SASEGT. The CDR3 contains 13 residues. With 2 bases removed from V and 3 bases from J, the gap between germline ends came to 5 bases. The CDR3 nucleotides are TGTGCCAGCAGTGAACGGTCCAATCAGCCCCAGCATTTT. As protein: CASSERSNQPQHF.

This chain links TRBV7-9 with TRBJ1-1, with D perhaps TRBD1 (5 bases). The germline CDR1 and CDR2 sequences are SEHNR and FQNEAQ (reference sequence). Trimming removed 3 bases from V and 7 bases from J, with 9 bases in between. The CDR3 is 12 amino acids. CDR3 sequence: CASSFREGEAFF. In nucleotides, the CDR3 is TGTGCCAGCAGCTTCAGGGAGGGTGAAGCTTTCTTT. Full variable domain (rest looked up from reference TRBV7-9 and TRBJ1-1): DTGVSQNPRHKITKRGQNVTFRCDPISEHNRLYWYRQTLGQGPEFLTYFQNEAQLEKSRLLSDRFSAERPKGSFSTLEIQRTEQGDSAMYLCASSFREGEAFFGQGTRLTVV.

This chain joins TRBV7-3 and TRBJ2-1, with 7 bases identical to TRBD2. Trimming cost V 1 base and J 4 bases; bases outside gene matches: 4. The CDR3 has 15 residues. Germline V gene data show CDR1 as SGHTA and CDR2 as FQGTGA. The DNA of the CDR3 is TGTGCCAGCAGCTTAATTGTGGGGGGGTACAATGAGCAGTTCTTC. It yields the protein CASSLIVGGYNEQFF.

This clone was observed a single time. This rearrangement joins TRBV14 to TRBJ1-1; 8 bases align to TRBD1. V shed 1 base and J 3 bases; nucleotides not matched to a gene: 7. The CDR3 loop spans 16 amino acids. Germline CDR1 SGHDN, CDR2 FVKESK. The DNA of the CDR3 is TGTGCCAGCAGCCAAGCTTTCAGGGGGCGCGACACTGAAGCTTTCTTT. It yields the protein CASSQAFRGRDTEAFF.

The gene calls are TRBV6-4 and TRBJ1-6; D unresolved. The V end was cut by 6 bases, the J end by 4 bases, with 7 bases between. The germline gives CDR1 MRHNA, CDR2 SNTAGT. The CDR3 sequence is 13 residues long. The DNA for the CDR3 is TGTGCCAGCAGCAGGATGTATAATTCACCCCTCCACTTT. Protein sequence: CASSRMYNSPLHF.

The chain uses TRBV5-1 and TRBJ2-7; 7 bases line up with TRBD2. V lost 1 base and J lost 2; bases outside the gene matches: 18. CDR1 is SGHRS and CDR2 is YFSETQ in the germline V gene. CDR3 size: 19 residues. CDR3 bases: TGCGCCAGCAGCTTGTCGGCCAGGGAGGGGTTTGGTCTGGCCTACGAGCAGTACTTC. Amino acid sequence: CASSLSAREGFGLAYEQYF.